This T cell receptor (beta chain) was obtained from a study of T cell responses to AZD1222 COVID-19 vaccine. Overall study findings and caveats: All repertoire sampling was performed exclusively after the peak T cell response.

On this clone itself: Its antigen remains unidentified.

The table came from immunoSEQ multiplex PCR; TCRdb's copy has only in-frame clones and leaves some out. The sample lists about 110,000 clones, about nine tenths occurring once. CDR3 length: 14 amino acids. Germline lookup yields CDR1 MNHEY and CDR2 SVGAGI. Losses at the gene ends were 4 bases for V and 5 bases for J; bases not matched to a gene: 5. The source of this sequence is an adult in good health. Here the sequenced sample was peripheral blood, taken on day 0 of AZD1222 vaccination. The gene calls are TRBV6-5 and TRBJ1-2; 9 nucleotides match TRBD1. The CDR3 sequence: CASSWDRVGYGYTF. The CDR3 nucleotides are TGTGCCAGCAGTTGGGACAGGGTTGGGTATGGCTACACCTTC.